This T cell receptor (beta chain) was found in a study of tumor-infiltrating lymphocytes in localized non-small cell lung cancer. Study-wide context: Resected tumor was paired with non-adjacent uninvolved lung from the same patient.

This clone occurred a few times. The antigen remains unidentified. Trimming left V 6 bases short and J 8 bases short, with 8 bases between. Germline V gene lookup returns CDR1 DFQATT and CDR2 SNEGSKA (reference sequence). The CDR3 length is 10 residues. Study-wide findings and caveats: Technical variation could not be separated from intratumor heterogeneity here. Not all patients were TCR sequenced, owing to tissue quantity. IM1 and IM2 tumors showed no difference in T-cell fraction.

TCRdb's copy holds only in-frame clones and misses some; the assay was immunoSEQ multiplex PCR. The sample has fewer than 20,000 clones, around 78% seen once; the top ten hold approximately 5.4%. This clonotype originated in a human donor with non-small cell lung cancer. This chain uses TRBV20-1 with TRBJ2-1, with no clear D. Material: lung tumor tissue. CDR3 sequence reads: CSASIHEQFF. In DNA form, the CDR3 reads TGCAGTGCAAGCATCCATGAGCAGTTCTTC.